The entry below gives a single TCR beta chain sequence along with its context. CDR1 and CDR2 from the germline V gene are MNHEY and SVGAGI. The junction had 6 bases not matched to a gene; V was cut back by 2 bases and J by 3 bases. CDR3 length: 16 residues. The record originates from a study of blood T cell repertoires in COVID-19. Turning to the study itself: Italy, Spain and the United States were the sources of the convalescent and acute COVID-19 samples. The cDNA or gDNA used as material had been derived from T cells, B-cell-depleted T cells, or PBMCs.

In the original processing: Amplified reference gene primers provided the basis for estimating nucleated cell counts. Repertoires were generated with immunoSEQ multiplex PCR, while TCRdb's copy carries only in-frame clones and drops some. V, J and clone size were drawn from that table, and D and trimming were deduced from the DNA. In the table there are 140,000 or so clones, approximately 80% of which are singletons. Donors were grouped by their self-reported clinical history. The sequenced sample consisted of PBMCs or T cells enriched from blood (not recorded which). The genes are TRBV6-5 and TRBJ2-1, with 8 positions matching TRBD2. This TCR derives from a woman in her forties who had recovered from COVID-19. CDR3 nucleotides: TGTGCCAGCAGTTACAAATTGCGGGAGGTCTACAATGAGCAGTTCTTC. Translation gives CASSYKLREVYNEQFF.